This T cell receptor (beta chain) was documented in a study of Ad26.COV2.S vaccination and SARS-CoV-2 variants. General observations from the study: Breadth of non-spike TCRs did not differ between vaccinees and placebo recipients.

Specified treatment: some 20 received Ad26.COV2.S at low or high dose, single or two shots; about 5 received placebo; per-sample allocation not given. Sampling took place 63 days after the first vaccine or placebo injection. The donor was a Boston adult aged 18-55 years. It was Wuhan-strain SARS-CoV-2 spike that the Ad26 vaccine vector expressed. The assay was immunoSEQ multiplex PCR, and TCRdb's table has in-frame clones only and misses some. The table has 410,000 or so clones, approximately 92% seen once. The CDR3 is made up of 16 amino acids. Germline CDR1 reads SGDLS; CDR2 reads YYNGEE. Losses at the gene ends were 3 bases for V and 6 bases for J; bases not matched to a gene: 11. This clone was seen just once. The antigen remains unidentified.

The gene calls are TRBV9 and TRBJ2-1; TRBD2 matches at 8 bases. This clonotype was sampled from a person between 18 and 65 years old who received the Ad26.COV2.S COVID-19 vaccine or a placebo. Material: peripheral blood, obtained in a trial of Ad26.COV2.S vaccine versus placebo. This CDR3 is CASSASGTRFLNEQFF. The CDR3 DNA reads TGTGCCAGCAGCGCCAGCGGGACTAGGTTTCTCAATGAGCAGTTCTTC.